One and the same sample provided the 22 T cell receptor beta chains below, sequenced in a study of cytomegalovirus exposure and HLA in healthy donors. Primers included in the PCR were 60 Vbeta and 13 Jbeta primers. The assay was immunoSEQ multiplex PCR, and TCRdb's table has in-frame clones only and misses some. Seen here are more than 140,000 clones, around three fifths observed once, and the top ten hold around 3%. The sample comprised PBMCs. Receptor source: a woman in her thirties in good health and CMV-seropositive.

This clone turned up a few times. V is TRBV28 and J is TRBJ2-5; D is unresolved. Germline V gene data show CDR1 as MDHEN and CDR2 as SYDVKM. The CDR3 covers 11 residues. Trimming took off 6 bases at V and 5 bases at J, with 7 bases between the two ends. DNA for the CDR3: TGTGCCAGCAGACTCAGGGAGACCCAGTACTTC. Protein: CASRLRETQYF.

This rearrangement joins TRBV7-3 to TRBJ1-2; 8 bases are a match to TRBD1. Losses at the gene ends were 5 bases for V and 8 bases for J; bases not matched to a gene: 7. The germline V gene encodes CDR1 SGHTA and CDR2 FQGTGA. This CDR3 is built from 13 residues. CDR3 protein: CASSPNRGDGYTF. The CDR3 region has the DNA TGTGCCAGCAGCCCGAACAGGGGGGACGGCTACACCTTC.

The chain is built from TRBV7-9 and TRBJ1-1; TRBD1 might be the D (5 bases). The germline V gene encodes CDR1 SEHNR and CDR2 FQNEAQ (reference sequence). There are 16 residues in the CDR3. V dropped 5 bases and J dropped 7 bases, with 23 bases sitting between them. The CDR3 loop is CASSPEMEGTRGEAFF. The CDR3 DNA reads TGTGCCAGCAGCCCCGAAATGGAGGGGACGAGGGGTGAAGCTTTCTTT. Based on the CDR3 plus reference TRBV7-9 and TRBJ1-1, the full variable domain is DTGVSQNPRHKITKRGQNVTFRCDPISEHNRLYWYRQTLGQGPEFLTYFQNEAQLEKSRLLSDRFSAERPKGSFSTLEIQRTEQGDSAMYLCASSPEMEGTRGEAFFGQGTRLTVV.

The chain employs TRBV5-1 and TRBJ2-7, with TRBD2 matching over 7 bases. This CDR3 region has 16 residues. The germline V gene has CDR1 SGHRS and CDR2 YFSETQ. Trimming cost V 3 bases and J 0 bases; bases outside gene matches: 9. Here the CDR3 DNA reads TGCGCCAGCAGCTCGGGGGGAATAGCGGCCTCCTACGAGCAGTACTTC. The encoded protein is CASSSGGIAASYEQYF.

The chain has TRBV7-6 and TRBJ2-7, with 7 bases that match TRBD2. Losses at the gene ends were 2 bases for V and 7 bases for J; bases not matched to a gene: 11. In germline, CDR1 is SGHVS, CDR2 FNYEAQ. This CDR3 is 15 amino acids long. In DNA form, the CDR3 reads TGTGCCAGCAGCTTAAGGTCTAGCGGTGCTCCGGAGCAGTACTTC. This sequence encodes CASSLRSSGAPEQYF. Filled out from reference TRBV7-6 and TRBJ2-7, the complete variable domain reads GAGVSQSPRYKVTKRGQDVALRCDPISGHVSLYWYRQALGQGPEFLTYFNYEAQQDKSGLPNDRFSAERPEGSISTLTIQRTEQRDSAMYRCASSLRSSGAPEQYFGPGTRLTVT.

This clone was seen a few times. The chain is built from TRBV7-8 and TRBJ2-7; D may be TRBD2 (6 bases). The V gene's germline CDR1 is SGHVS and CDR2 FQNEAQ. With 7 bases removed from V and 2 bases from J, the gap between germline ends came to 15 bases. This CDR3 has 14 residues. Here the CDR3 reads CASNNRDSTYEQYF. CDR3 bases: TGTGCCAGCAACAACCGGGACTCGACCTACGAGCAGTACTTC.

CDR3 sequence (DNA): TGTGCCAGCAGCCAAGAGTACGGGGAGCTGTTTTTT. Translated: CASSQEYGELFF. This chain joins TRBV4-2 and TRBJ2-2; D call uncertain. The V and J ends lost 0 bases and 7 bases respectively, with 3 bases between them. CDR3 length equals 12 residues. The germline V gene has CDR1 LGHNA and CDR2 YNFKEQ.

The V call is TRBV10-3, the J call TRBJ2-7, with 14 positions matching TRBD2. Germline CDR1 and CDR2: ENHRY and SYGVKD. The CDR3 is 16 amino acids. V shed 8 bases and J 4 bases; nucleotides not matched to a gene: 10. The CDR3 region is CAIRSGTSGSVYEQYF. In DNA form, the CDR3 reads TGTGCCATCCGTTCCGGGACTAGCGGGAGTGTATACGAGCAGTACTTC.

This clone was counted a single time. The CDR3 nucleotides are TGTGCCAGCAGCGGTCTTAGCTCTGGGGCCAACGTCCTGACTTTC. It translates to CASSGLSSGANVLTF. The rearrangement links TRBV5-4 to TRBJ2-6; no clear D. V was clipped by 4 bases and J by 0 bases, with 8 bases between them. Looked up from germline, CDR1 is SGHNT and CDR2 is YYREEE (reference sequence). The CDR3 is 15 residues long.

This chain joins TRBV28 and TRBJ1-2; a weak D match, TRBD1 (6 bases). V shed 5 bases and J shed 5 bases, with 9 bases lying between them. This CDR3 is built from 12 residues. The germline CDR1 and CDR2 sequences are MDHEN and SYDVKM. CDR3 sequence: CASSRTEYGYTF. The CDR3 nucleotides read TGTGCCAGCAGTAGGACAGAGTATGGCTACACCTTC.

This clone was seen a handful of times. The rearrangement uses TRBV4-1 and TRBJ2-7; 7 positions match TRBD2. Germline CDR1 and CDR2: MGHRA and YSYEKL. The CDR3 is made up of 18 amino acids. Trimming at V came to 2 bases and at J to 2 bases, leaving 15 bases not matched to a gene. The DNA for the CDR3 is TGCGCCAGCAGCCAACAAATCTGGGGAGGGAAGCCCCCCTACGAGCAGTACTTC. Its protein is CASSQQIWGGKPPYEQYF.

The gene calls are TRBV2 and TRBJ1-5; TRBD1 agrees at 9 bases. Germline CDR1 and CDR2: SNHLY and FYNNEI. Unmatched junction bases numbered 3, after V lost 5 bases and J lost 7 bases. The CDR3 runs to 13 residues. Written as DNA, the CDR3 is TGTGCCAGCAGTAGGACAGGGGTACAGCCCCAGCATTTT. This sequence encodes CASSRTGVQPQHF.

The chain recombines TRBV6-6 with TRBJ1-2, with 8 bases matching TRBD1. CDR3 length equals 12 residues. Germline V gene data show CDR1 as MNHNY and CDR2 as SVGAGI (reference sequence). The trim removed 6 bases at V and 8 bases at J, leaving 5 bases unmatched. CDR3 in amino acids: CASRAGGWGYTF. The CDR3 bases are TGTGCCAGCAGGGCAGGGGGCTGGGGCTACACCTTC.

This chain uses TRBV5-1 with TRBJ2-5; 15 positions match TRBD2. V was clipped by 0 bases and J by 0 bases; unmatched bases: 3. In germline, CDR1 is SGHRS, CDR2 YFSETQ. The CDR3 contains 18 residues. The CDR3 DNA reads TGCGCCAGCAGCTTGGTCGGACTAGCGGGGGGGTACCAAGAGACCCAGTACTTC. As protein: CASSLVGLAGGYQETQYF.

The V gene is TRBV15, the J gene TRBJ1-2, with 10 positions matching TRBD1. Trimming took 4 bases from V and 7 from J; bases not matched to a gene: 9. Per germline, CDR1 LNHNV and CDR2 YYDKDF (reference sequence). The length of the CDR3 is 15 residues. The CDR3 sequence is CATSTRDRGLSGYTF. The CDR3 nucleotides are TGTGCCACCAGCACCCGGGACAGGGGTTTGAGTGGCTACACCTTC.

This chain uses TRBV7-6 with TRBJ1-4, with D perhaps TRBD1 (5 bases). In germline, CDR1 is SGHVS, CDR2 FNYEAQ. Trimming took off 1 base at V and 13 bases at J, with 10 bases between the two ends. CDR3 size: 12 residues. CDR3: CASSLGGPGLFF. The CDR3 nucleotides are TGTGCCAGCAGCTTAGGGGGCCCAGGACTGTTTTTT.

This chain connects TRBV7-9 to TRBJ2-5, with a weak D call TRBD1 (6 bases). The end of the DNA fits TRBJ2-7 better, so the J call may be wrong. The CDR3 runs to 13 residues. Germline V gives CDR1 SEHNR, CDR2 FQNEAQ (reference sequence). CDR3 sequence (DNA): TGTGCCAGCAGCACCGGGACAAGCTACGAGCAGTACTTC. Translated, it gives CASSTGTSYEQYF.

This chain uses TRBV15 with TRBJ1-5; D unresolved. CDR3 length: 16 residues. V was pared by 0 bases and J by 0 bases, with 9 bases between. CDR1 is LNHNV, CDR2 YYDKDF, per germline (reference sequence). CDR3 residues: CATSRDREYSNQPQHF. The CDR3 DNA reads TGTGCCACCAGCAGAGATCGGGAGTATAGCAATCAGCCCCAGCATTTT.

In nucleotides, the CDR3 is TGTGCCAGCAGTTACTCACCAGGGCAAAAGGGGGAGTTCTTC. Translating it yields CASSYSPGQKGEFF. V usage is TRBV6-5 and J usage is TRBJ2-1, with D possibly TRBD1 on 6 matching bases. Trimming took 0 bases from V and 14 from J, leaving 17 bases between them. The CDR3 loop spans 14 amino acids. CDR1 and CDR2 from the germline V gene are MNHEY and SVGAGI.

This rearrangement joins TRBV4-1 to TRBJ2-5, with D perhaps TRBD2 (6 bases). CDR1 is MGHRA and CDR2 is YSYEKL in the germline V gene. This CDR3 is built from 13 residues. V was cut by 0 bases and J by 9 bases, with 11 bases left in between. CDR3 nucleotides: TGCGCCAGCAGCCAAGAGGGAAGCGGGTCCCAGTACTTC. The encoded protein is CASSQEGSGSQYF.

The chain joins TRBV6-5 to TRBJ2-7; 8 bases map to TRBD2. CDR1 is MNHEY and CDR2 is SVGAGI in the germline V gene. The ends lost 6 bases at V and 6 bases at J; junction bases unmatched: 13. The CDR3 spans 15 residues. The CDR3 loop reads CASRTSRAGATEQYF. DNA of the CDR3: TGTGCCAGCAGGACCTCTCGAGCGGGGGCCACCGAGCAGTACTTC.

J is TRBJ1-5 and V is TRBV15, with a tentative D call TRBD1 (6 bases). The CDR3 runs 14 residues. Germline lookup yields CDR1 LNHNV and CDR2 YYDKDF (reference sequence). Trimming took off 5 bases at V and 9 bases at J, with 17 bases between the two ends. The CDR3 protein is CATSLDSQRGPQHF. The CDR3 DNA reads TGTGCCACCAGCCTGGACAGCCAAAGGGGGCCCCAGCATTTT.